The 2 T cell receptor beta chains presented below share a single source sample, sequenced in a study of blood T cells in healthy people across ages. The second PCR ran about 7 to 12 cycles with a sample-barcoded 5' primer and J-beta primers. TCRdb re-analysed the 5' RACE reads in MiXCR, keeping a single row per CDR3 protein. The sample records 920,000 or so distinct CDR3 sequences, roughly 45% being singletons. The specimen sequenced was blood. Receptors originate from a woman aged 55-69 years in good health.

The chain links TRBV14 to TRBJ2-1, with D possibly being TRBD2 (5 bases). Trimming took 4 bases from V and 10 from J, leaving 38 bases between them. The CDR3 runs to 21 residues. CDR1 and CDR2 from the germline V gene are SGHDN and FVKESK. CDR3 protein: CASSLTTPGSNSLQSGYEQFF. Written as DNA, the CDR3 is TGTGCCAGCAGCCTGACTACGCCGGGATCTAATAGCCTACAGTCCGGTTACGAGCAGTTCTTC.

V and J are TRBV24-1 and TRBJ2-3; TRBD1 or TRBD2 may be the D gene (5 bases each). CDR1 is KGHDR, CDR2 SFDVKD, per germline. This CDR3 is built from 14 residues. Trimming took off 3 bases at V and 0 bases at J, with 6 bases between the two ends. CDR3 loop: CATSDRDSTDTQYF. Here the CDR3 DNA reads TGTGCCACCAGTGATCGGGACAGCACAGATACGCAGTATTTT.